The rows below give T cell receptor beta chains drawn from one sample of a study of T-cell memory formation after mild COVID-19. From the 5' RACE reads, TCRdb called clonotypes with MiXCR, one entry per CDR3 protein. The sample includes just under 350,000 distinct CDR3 sequences, 10% to 15% of them seen just once. The source material was PBMCs or a T cell subset sorted from them (not recorded which). The receptors come from a man between 18 and 35 years old who had mild COVID-19 (a few samples of this study predate the infection). Cell type and time point are not known. CDR3s include the opening cysteine and the closing phenylalanine or tryptophan. A D gene is named only where the DNA matches it firmly. For some rows the clone size is stated as once, few or many, or as a class when expanded; others skip it.

D gene,clone size,J gene,V gene,CDR3 protein,CDR3 DNA
NA,NA,TRBJ2-1,TRBV25-1,CASSGVAYNEQFF,TGTGCCAGCAGTGGGGTAGCCTACAATGAGCAGTTCTTC
NA,NA,TRBJ2-2,TRBV12-3/TRBV12-4,CASSLWTANTGELFF,TGTGCCAGCAGCCTCTGGACAGCCAACACCGGGGAGCTGTTTTTT
NA,few,TRBJ2-1,TRBV4-3,CASSQDWLGAGNEQFF,TGCGCCAGCAGCCAAGATTGGTTGGGGGCCGGGAATGAGCAGTTCTTC
TRBD1,NA,TRBJ2-6,TRBV12-3/TRBV12-4,CASSAWTGASGANVLTF,TGTGCCAGCAGTGCCTGGACAGGGGCCTCTGGGGCCAACGTCCTGACTTTC
NA,many,TRBJ2-2,TRBV19,CATRAGELFF,TGTGCCACCCGAGCCGGGGAGCTGTTTTTT
TRBD1,NA,TRBJ1-2,TRBV12-3/TRBV12-4,CASSLKVVRTGVYGYTF,TGTGCCAGCAGTTTAAAAGTGGTGAGGACAGGGGTCTATGGCTACACCTTC
NA,few,TRBJ1-1,TRBV18,CASSPMGGPRDTEAFF,TGTGCCAGCTCACCAATGGGGGGGCCACGGGACACTGAAGCTTTCTTT
TRBD1,few,TRBJ2-7,TRBV9,CASSAGTGNTYEQYF,TGTGCCAGCAGCGCGGGGACAGGGAATACCTACGAGCAGTACTTC
NA,many,TRBJ1-4,TRBV7-9,CASSLVAGKEKLFF,TGTGCCAGCAGCTTAGTGGCGGGGAAAGAAAAACTGTTTTTT
NA,many,TRBJ2-3,TRBV5-4,CASSPSGLGGDTQYF,TGTGCCAGCAGCCCGTCCGGACTGGGCGGGGATACGCAGTATTTT
NA,many,TRBJ2-1,TRBV7-2,CASSPSHFHEQFF,TGTGCCAGCAGCCCGTCGCACTTCCATGAGCAGTTCTTC
TRBD2,many,TRBJ2-3,TRBV4-1,CASSQDGASGVNTDTQYF,TGCGCCAGCAGCCAAGATGGGGCTAGCGGGGTTAACACAGATACGCAGTATTTT
NA,few,TRBJ1-4,TRBV18,CASSPGTTVEKLFF,TGTGCCAGCTCACCAGGGACTACCGTAGAAAAACTGTTTTTT
TRBD1,NA,TRBJ1-1,TRBV13,CASSSYRGLTEAFF,TGTGCCAGCAGCTCATACAGGGGGCTTACTGAAGCTTTCTTT
NA,NA,TRBJ2-1,TRBV20-1,CSASPASSYNEQFF,TGCAGTGCTAGCCCCGCGTCATCCTACAATGAGCAGTTCTTC
NA,NA,TRBJ2-5,TRBV20-1,CSVRRADQETQYF,TGCAGTGTTCGCCGGGCCGATCAAGAGACCCAGTACTTC
NA,NA,TRBJ1-2,TRBV29-1,CSVGEDSPGSYGYTF,TGCAGCGTAGGAGAGGACAGCCCCGGCAGCTATGGCTACACCTTC
NA,few,TRBJ1-1,TRBV15,CATSRGVVNTEAFF,TGTGCCACCAGTCGGGGGGTGGTGAACACTGAAGCTTTCTTT
NA,NA,TRBJ1-1,TRBV7-6,CASSFQGRTEAFF,TGTGCCAGCAGTTTCCAGGGGAGGACTGAAGCTTTCTTT
TRBD2,NA,TRBJ2-1,TRBV24-1,CATSGASGGPYNEQFF,TGTGCCACCAGTGGGGCTAGCGGGGGACCCTACAATGAGCAGTTCTTC
NA,NA,TRBJ2-6,TRBV3-1,CASTIHRAYGANVLTF,TGTGCCAGCACCATACACAGGGCATATGGGGCCAACGTCCTGACTTTC
NA,many,TRBJ2-5,TRBV11-2,CASSLAGSPAGAQYF,TGTGCCAGCAGCTTAGCAGGGTCTCCCGCTGGGGCCCAGTACTTC
NA,few,TRBJ2-2,TRBV6-5,CASSYMYTGELFF,TGTGCCAGCAGTTATATGTACACCGGGGAGCTGTTTTTT
TRBD1,few,TRBJ1-2,TRBV7-2,CASSKDRVYGYTF,TGTGCCAGCAGCAAAGACAGGGTCTATGGCTACACCTTC
NA,NA,TRBJ2-5,TRBV28,CASSRPDLGGETQYF,TGTGCCAGCAGTCGACCGGATTTAGGTGGGGAGACCCAGTACTTC
NA,NA,TRBJ1-5,TRBV12-3/TRBV12-4,CASSLDINQPQHF,TGTGCCAGCAGTTTAGACATCAATCAGCCCCAGCATTTT
NA,few,TRBJ2-3,TRBV7-3,CASSQMRGPTDTQYF,TGTGCCAGCAGCCAAATGCGGGGCCCTACAGATACGCAGTATTTT
NA,few,TRBJ1-6,TRBV5-1,CASSLLPTSPLHF,TGCGCCAGCAGCCTGCTCCCAACATCACCCCTCCACTTT
NA,NA,TRBJ1-5,TRBV15,CATSRGSAGSNQPQHF,TGTGCCACCAGCAGAGGGTCGGCAGGGAGCAATCAGCCCCAGCATTTT
NA,NA,TRBJ1-1,TRBV4-1,CASSQPWGTEAFF,TGCGCCAGCAGTCAACCGTGGGGCACTGAAGCTTTCTTT
TRBD2,many,TRBJ2-5,TRBV20-1,CSARAGGAGETQYF,TGCAGTGCTAGAGCCGGGGGGGCCGGAGAGACCCAGTACTTC
NA,NA,TRBJ1-1,TRBV3-1,CASSLLEGDTEAFF,TGTGCCAGCAGCCTTCTGGAGGGGGACACTGAAGCTTTCTTT
NA,few,TRBJ1-5,TRBV20-1,CSAGYRGNQPQHF,TGCAGTGCTGGGTACCGGGGCAATCAGCCCCAGCATTTT
TRBD2,few,TRBJ2-3,TRBV6-6,CASSYSIVGLAGGSTDTQYF,TGTGCCAGCAGTTACTCGATAGTAGGACTAGCGGGGGGGAGCACAGATACGCAGTATTTT
TRBD1,few,TRBJ2-4,TRBV7-2,CASSPPGTGHIQYF,TGTGCCAGCAGCCCACCGGGGACAGGTCATATTCAGTACTTC
TRBD2,NA,TRBJ2-3,TRBV6-5,CASRKRRGDSTDTQYF,TGTGCCAGCAGAAAGCGACGGGGGGACTCCACAGATACGCAGTATTTT
TRBD1,NA,TRBJ1-2,TRBV4-3,CASSQGKGGHGYTF,TGCGCCAGCAGCCAAGGGAAAGGGGGCCATGGCTACACCTTC
NA,NA,TRBJ1-3,TRBV3-1,CASSLGRAIGNTIYF,TGTGCCAGCAGCCTTGGACGAGCCATCGGAAACACCATATATTTT
TRBD1,NA,TRBJ1-2,TRBV27,CASSLHRGRGGYTF,TGTGCCAGCAGTTTACACAGGGGGCGCGGTGGCTACACCTTC
TRBD2,NA,TRBJ2-3,TRBV6-2/TRBV6-3,CASNVLRGARTDTQYF,TGTGCCAGCAATGTTTTGCGGGGGGCCCGCACAGATACGCAGTATTTT
NA,many,TRBJ2-3,TRBV4-2,CASSQVLHEKVTDTQYF,TGTGCCAGCAGCCAAGTTCTACACGAAAAGGTCACAGATACGCAGTATTTT
NA,NA,TRBJ1-5,TRBV12-3/TRBV12-4,CASSFWDQPQHF,TGTGCCAGCAGTTTCTGGGATCAGCCCCAGCATTTT
TRBD2,few,TRBJ2-1,TRBV6-6,CASRLGLADYNEQFF,TGTGCCAGCAGACTCGGACTAGCAGATTACAATGAGCAGTTCTTC
NA,NA,TRBJ1-1,TRBV6-5,CASSHGRGLNTEAFF,TGTGCCAGCAGTCACGGACGGGGATTGAACACTGAAGCTTTCTTT
TRBD1,few,TRBJ2-2,TRBV7-9,CASSWSGQGENTGELFF,TGTGCCAGCAGCTGGTCGGGACAGGGTGAAAACACCGGGGAGCTGTTTTTT
TRBD2,few,TRBJ2-2,TRBV4-1,CASSQAMSGGVLTGELFF,TGCGCCAGCAGCCAAGCTATGAGCGGGGGAGTCCTCACCGGGGAGCTGTTTTTT
NA,few,TRBJ1-6,TRBV12-3/TRBV12-4,CASNIRSYNSPLHF,TGTGCCAGCAACATTAGGTCCTATAATTCACCCCTCCACTTT
NA,NA,TRBJ2-3,TRBV5-1,CASSLVNRLTDTQYF,TGCGCCAGCAGCTTAGTTAACAGACTCACAGATACGCAGTATTTT
TRBD2,few,TRBJ2-1,TRBV6-2/TRBV6-3,CASRGLAGGHEQFF,TGTGCCAGCAGAGGTCTAGCGGGGGGGCATGAGCAGTTCTTC
NA,few,TRBJ2-1,TRBV7-8,CASSLGWGSYNEQFF,TGTGCCAGCAGCTTGGGGTGGGGATCCTACAATGAGCAGTTCTTC
TRBD1,many,TRBJ2-5,TRBV12-3/TRBV12-4,CASSVDRAETQYF,TGTGCCAGCAGTGTGGACAGGGCTGAGACCCAGTACTTC
TRBD1,NA,TRBJ1-5,TRBV20-1,CSASEGQGYQPQHF,TGCAGTGCTAGCGAAGGACAGGGCTATCAGCCCCAGCATTTT
TRBD1,NA,TRBJ1-1,TRBV7-2,CASSGTGGAGTEAFF,TGTGCCAGCAGCGGAACAGGGGGCGCCGGCACTGAAGCTTTCTTT
TRBD2,NA,TRBJ2-1,TRBV4-2,CASSQERGLAGGRLGEQFF,TGTGCCAGCAGCCAAGAACGGGGACTAGCGGGGGGGCGCCTAGGTGAGCAGTTCTTC
NA,NA,TRBJ2-5,TRBV7-6,CASSLESPFKETQYF,TGTGCCAGCAGCTTAGAATCCCCATTCAAGGAGACCCAGTACTTC
NA,NA,TRBJ2-5,TRBV5-1,CASSLSGQKETQYF,TGCGCCAGCAGCTTGAGTGGACAGAAAGAGACCCAGTACTTC
NA,NA,TRBJ2-4,TRBV7-3,CASSLGVLAKNIQYF,TGTGCCAGCAGCTTGGGGGTACTAGCCAAAAACATTCAGTACTTC
NA,NA,TRBJ2-5,TRBV11-3,CASSLSVGETQYF,TGTGCCAGCAGCTTATCGGTGGGAGAGACCCAGTACTTC
TRBD2,many,TRBJ2-1,TRBV15,CATSRDLAGGLDEQFF,TGTGCCACCAGCAGAGATTTGGCGGGGGGCCTTGATGAGCAGTTCTTC